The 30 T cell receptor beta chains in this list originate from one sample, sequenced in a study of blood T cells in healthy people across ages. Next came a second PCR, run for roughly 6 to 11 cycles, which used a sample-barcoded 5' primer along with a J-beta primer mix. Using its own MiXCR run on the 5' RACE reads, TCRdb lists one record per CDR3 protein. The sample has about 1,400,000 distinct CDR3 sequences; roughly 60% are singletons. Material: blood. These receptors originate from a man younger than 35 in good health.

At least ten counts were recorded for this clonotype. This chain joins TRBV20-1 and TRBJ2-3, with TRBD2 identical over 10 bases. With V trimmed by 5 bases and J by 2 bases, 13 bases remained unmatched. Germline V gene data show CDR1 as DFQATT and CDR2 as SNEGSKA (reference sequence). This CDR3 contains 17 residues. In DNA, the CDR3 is TGCAGTGCTCATGAGCGGGGGGGGTTGTCCGTCACAGATACGCAGTATTTT. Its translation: CSAHERGGLSVTDTQYF.

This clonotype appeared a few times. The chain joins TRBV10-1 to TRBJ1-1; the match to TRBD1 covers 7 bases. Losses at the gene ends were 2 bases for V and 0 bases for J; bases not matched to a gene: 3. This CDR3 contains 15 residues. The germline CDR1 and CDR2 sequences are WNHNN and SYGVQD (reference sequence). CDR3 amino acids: CASSETGEMNTEAFF. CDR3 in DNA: TGCGCCAGCAGTGAGACAGGGGAAATGAACACTGAAGCTTTCTTT.

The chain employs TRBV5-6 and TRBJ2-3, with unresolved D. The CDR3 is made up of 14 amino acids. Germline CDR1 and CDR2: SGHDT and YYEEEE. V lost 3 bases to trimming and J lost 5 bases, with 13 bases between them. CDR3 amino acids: CASSWPEVEDTQYF. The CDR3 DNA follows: TGTGCCAGCAGCTGGCCCGAGGTGGAAGATACGCAGTATTTT. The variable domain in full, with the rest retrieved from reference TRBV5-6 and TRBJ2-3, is DAGVTQSPTHLIKTRGQQVTLRCSPKSGHDTVSWYQQALGQGPQFIFQYYEEEERQRGNFPDRFSGHQFPNYSSELNVNALLLGDSALYLCASSWPEVEDTQYFGPGTRLTVL.

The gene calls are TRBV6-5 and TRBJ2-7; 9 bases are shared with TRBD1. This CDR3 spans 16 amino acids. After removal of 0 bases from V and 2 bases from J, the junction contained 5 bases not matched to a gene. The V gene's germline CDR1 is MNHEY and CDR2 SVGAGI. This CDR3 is CASSYSLTGGAYEQYF. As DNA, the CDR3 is TGTGCCAGCAGTTACTCGTTGACAGGGGGAGCCTACGAGCAGTACTTC.

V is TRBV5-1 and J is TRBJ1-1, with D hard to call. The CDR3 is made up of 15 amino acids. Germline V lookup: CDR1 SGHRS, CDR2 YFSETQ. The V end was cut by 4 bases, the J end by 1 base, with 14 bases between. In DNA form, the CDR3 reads TGCGCCAGCAGCACCGGGGAGCTCGCGAACACTGAAGCTTTCTTT. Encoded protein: CASSTGELANTEAFF.

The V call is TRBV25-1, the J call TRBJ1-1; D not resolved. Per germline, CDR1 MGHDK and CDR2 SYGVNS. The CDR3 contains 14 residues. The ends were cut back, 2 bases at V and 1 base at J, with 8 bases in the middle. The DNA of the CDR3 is TGTGCCAGCAGTGAAGGAGGTTGGAACACTGAAGCTTTCTTT. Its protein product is CASSEGGWNTEAFF.

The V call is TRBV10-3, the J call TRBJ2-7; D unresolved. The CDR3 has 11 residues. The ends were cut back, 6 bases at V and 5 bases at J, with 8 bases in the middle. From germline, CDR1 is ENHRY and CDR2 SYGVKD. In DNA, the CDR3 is TGTGCCATCAGCCCCGGGCACGAGCAGTACTTC. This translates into CAISPGHEQYF.

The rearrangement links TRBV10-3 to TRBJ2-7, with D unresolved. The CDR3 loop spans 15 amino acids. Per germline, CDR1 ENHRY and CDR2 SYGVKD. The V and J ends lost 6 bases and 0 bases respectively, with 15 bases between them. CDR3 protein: CAISPIIATSYEQYF. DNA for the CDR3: TGTGCCATCAGCCCCATTATAGCAACCTCCTACGAGCAGTACTTC.

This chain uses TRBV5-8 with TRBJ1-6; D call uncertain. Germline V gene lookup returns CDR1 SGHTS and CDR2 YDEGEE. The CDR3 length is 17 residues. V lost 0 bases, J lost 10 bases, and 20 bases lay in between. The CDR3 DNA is TGTGCCAGCAGCTTGGAATGGGGTGACGAGTCGCGGTCACCCCTCCACTTT. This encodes CASSLEWGDESRSPLHF.

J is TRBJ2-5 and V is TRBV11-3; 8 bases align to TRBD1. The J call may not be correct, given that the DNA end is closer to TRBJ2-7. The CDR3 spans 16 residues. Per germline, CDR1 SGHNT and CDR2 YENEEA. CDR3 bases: TGTGCCAGCAGCTCGCCTTCCGGGACAGGCTCCTACGAGCAGTACTTC. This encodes CASSSPSGTGSYEQYF.

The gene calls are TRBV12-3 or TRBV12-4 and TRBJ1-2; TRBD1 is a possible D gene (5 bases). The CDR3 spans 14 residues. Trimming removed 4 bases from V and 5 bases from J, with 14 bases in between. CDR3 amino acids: CASSSRREVYGYTF. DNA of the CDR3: TGTGCCAGCAGTTCACGCAGGGAGGTATATGGCTACACCTTC.

The CDR3: CASSFGQYGYTF. For the CDR3, the DNA is TGCGCCAGCAGCTTTGGACAGTATGGCTACACCTTC. The chain recombines TRBV5-1 with TRBJ1-2; the D gene is possibly TRBD1 (6 bases). Trimming shortened V by 2 bases and J by 5 bases, and 7 bases separated the two germline ends. The CDR3 totals 12 residues. CDR1 and CDR2 from the germline V gene are SGHRS and YFSETQ.

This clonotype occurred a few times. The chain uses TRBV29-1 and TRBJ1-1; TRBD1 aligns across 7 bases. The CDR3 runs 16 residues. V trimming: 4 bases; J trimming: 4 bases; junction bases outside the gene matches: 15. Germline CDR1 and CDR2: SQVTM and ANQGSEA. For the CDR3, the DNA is TGCAGCGTTGTAGGAACACTGACAGGGAGGTTCACTGAAGCTTTCTTT. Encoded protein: CSVVGTLTGRFTEAFF.

The CDR3 DNA reads TGTGCCAGCAGTTTGAGCCCTCGTTACAATGAGCAGTTCTTC. Amino acids: CASSLSPRYNEQFF. The chain employs TRBV27 and TRBJ2-1; no firm D call. Germline CDR1 reads MNHEY; CDR2 reads SMNVEV (reference sequence). The V end lost 3 bases, the J end lost 4 bases, and 10 bases lay between the germline ends. The CDR3 spans 14 residues.

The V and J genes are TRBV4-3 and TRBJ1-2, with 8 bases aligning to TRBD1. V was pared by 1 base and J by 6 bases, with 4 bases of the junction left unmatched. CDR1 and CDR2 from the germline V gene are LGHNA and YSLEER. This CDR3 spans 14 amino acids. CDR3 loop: CASSQAGGLDGYTF. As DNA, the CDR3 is TGCGCCAGCAGCCAAGCAGGGGGCCTGGATGGCTACACCTTC.

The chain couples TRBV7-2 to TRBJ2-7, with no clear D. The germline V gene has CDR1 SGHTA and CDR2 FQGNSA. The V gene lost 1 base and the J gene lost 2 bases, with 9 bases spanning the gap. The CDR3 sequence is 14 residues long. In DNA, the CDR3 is TGTGCCAGCAGCTTAGTGACACGGACCTACGAGCAGTACTTC. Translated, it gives CASSLVTRTYEQYF.

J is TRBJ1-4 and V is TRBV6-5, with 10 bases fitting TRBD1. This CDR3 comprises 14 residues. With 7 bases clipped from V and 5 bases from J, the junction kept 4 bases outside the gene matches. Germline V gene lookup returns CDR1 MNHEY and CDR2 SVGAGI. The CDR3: CASTRDRGNEKLFF. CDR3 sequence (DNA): TGTGCCAGCACCCGGGACAGGGGAAATGAAAAACTGTTTTTT.

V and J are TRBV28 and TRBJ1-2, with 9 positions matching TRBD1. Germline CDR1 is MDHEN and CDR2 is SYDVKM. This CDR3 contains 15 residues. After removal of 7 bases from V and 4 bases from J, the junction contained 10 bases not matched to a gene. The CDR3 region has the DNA TGTGCCAGCACCAAAGACAGGGGGGATACCTATGGCTACACCTTC. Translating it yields CASTKDRGDTYGYTF.

Here the CDR3 reads CASSPPGGGTSGIDEQFF. CDR3 DNA: TGCGCCAGCAGCCCCCCTGGGGGGGGGACTAGCGGGATCGATGAGCAGTTCTTC. The V call is TRBV4-1, the J call TRBJ2-1; 13 nucleotides agree with TRBD2. Trimming removed 4 bases from V and 8 bases from J; junction bases left unmatched: 14. The V gene's germline CDR1 is MGHRA and CDR2 YSYEKL. This CDR3 region has 18 residues.

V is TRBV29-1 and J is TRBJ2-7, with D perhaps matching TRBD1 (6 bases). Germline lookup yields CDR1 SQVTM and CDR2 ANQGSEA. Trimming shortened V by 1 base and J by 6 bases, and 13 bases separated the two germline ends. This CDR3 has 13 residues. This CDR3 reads CSVEGVGGGEQYF. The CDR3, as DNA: TGCAGCGTTGAAGGAGTTGGGGGCGGCGAGCAGTACTTC.

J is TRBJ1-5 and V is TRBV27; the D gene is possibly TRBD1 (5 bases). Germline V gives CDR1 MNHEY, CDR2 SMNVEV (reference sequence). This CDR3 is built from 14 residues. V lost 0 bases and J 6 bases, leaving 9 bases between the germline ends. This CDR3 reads CASSLSGDGQPQHF. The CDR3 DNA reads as TGTGCCAGCAGTTTATCGGGGGATGGTCAGCCCCAGCATTTT.

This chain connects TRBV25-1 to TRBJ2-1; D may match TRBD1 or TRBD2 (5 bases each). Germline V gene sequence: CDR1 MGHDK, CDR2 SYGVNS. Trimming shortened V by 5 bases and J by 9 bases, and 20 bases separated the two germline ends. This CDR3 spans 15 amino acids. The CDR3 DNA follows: TGTGCCAGCAGTTCCCGTACCGGGACCAAGGTTGAGCAGTTCTTC. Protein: CASSSRTGTKVEQFF.

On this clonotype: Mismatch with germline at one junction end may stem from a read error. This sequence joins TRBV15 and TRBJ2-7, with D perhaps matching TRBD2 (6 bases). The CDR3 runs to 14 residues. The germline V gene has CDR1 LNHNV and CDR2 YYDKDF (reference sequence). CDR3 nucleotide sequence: TGTGCCACCGGCAGAGCCGGGAGTTCCTACGAGCAGTACTTC. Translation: CATGRAGSSYEQYF.

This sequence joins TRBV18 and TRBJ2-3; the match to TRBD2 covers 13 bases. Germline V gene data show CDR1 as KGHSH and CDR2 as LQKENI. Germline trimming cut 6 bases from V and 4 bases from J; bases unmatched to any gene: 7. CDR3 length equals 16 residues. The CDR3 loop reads CASSPGTSGASDTQYF. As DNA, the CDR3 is TGTGCCAGCTCGCCCGGGACTAGCGGGGCCTCAGATACGCAGTATTTT.

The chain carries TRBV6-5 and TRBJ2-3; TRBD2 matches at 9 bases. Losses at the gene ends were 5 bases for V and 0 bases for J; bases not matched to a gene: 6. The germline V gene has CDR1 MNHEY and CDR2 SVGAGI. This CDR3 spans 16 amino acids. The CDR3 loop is CASSDRLAVSTDTQYF. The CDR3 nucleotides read TGTGCCAGCAGTGACCGACTAGCGGTTAGCACAGATACGCAGTATTTT.

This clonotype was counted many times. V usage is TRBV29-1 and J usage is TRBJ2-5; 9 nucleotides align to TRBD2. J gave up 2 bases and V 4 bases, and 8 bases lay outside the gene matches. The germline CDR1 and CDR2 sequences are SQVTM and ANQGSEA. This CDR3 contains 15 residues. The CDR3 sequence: CSVALAGEEQETQYF. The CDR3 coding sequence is TGCAGCGTTGCTTTAGCGGGAGAGGAGCAAGAGACCCAGTACTTC.

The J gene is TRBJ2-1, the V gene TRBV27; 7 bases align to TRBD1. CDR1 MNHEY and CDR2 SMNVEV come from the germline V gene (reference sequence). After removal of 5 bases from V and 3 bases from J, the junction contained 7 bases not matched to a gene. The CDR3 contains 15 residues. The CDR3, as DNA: TGTGCCAGCAGTCAAATTGGACAGGACTACAATGAGCAGTTCTTC. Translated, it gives CASSQIGQDYNEQFF.

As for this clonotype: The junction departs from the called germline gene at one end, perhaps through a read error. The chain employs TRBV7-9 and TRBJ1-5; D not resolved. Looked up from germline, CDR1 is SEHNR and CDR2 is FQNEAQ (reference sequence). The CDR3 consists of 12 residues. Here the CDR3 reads CASSLESQPKHF. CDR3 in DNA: TGTGCCAGCAGCTTAGAAAGTCAGCCCAAGCATTTT. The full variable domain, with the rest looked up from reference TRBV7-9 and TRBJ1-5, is DTGVSQNPRHKITKRGQNVTFRCDPISEHNRLYWYRQTLGQGPEFLTYFQNEAQLEKSRLLSDRFSAERPKGSFSTLEIQRTEQGDSAMYLCASSLESQPKHFGDGTRLSIL.

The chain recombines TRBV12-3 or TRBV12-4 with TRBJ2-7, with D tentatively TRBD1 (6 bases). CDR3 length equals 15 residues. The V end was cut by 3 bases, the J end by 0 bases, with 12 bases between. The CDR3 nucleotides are TGTGCCAGCAGTTTTCGGGACACTGGCTCCTACGAGCAGTACTTC. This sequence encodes CASSFRDTGSYEQYF.

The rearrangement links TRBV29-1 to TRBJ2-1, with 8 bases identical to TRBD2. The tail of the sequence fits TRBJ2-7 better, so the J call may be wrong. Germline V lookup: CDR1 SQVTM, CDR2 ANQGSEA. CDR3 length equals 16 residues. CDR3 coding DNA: TGCAGCGTTGAAGATGCGGGGACTAGAGCCTACAATGAGCAGTACTTC. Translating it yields CSVEDAGTRAYNEQYF.